This TCR beta chain was documented in a study of blood T cells in healthy people across ages. Background on the study: Template switching picked up about one barcoded beta molecule for each two T cells. Whole-study findings and limits: With unsorted PBMCs, a conclusive comparison of naive versus antigen-experienced cells was not possible.

This clonotype was counted between two and nine times. The antigen is not known. Primed by a sample-barcoded 5' primer and a J-beta primer mix, a second PCR proceeded for 7 to 11 cycles. TCRdb fed the 5' RACE reads into MiXCR, producing one record per CDR3 protein. The table lists about 1.4 million distinct CDR3 sequences, 45% to 70% of them singletons. Material for sequencing was blood. This TCR came from a man between 18 and 35 years old in good health.

CDR3 nucleotide sequence: TGTGCCAGCAGTCCTCTGGGGACGTACGAGCAGTACTTC. It is translated as CASSPLGTYEQYF. The V gene is TRBV7-9, the J gene TRBJ2-7, with D tentatively TRBD1 or TRBD2 (5 bases each). V shed 6 bases and J shed 4 bases, with 13 bases lying between them. The length of the CDR3 is 13 residues. Per germline, CDR1 SEHNR and CDR2 FQNEAQ (reference sequence).